The entry that follows covers one T cell receptor beta chain sequence. Its antigen remains unknown. This entry belongs to a study of blood T cells in healthy people across ages. Using a J-beta primer mix together with a sample-barcoded 5' primer, a second PCR was run for roughly 7 to 11 cycles. TCRdb reprocessed the 5' RACE reads via MiXCR and lists one record per CDR3 protein. The sample yields 750,000 to 850,000 distinct CDR3 sequences, approximately 25% seen once. Study results and limitations: Naive T cell percentage showed a strong correlation with TCR beta diversity.

This sample also belongs to another study, concerning T cells of mothers and their children. This second report adds: The donor cohort consisted of a few healthy Caucasian mothers and their six children. Thymic selection molds TCR recombination output in a comparable way in related and unrelated pairs. The data showed no persistent microchimeric T cell clones.

Material: blood. This receptor was obtained from a boy between 5 and 17 years old in good health.

The CDR3 bases are TGTGCCAGCAGCTTGGAAGCGGAGAGCTACAATGAGCAGTTCTTC. Protein sequence: CASSLEAESYNEQFF. V usage is TRBV5-5 and J usage is TRBJ2-1; TRBD2 is a possible D gene (5 bases). The germline V gene encodes CDR1 SGHKS and CDR2 YYEKEE (reference sequence). Trimming shortened V by 0 bases and J by 3 bases, and 10 bases separated the two germline ends. CDR3 length: 15 residues.